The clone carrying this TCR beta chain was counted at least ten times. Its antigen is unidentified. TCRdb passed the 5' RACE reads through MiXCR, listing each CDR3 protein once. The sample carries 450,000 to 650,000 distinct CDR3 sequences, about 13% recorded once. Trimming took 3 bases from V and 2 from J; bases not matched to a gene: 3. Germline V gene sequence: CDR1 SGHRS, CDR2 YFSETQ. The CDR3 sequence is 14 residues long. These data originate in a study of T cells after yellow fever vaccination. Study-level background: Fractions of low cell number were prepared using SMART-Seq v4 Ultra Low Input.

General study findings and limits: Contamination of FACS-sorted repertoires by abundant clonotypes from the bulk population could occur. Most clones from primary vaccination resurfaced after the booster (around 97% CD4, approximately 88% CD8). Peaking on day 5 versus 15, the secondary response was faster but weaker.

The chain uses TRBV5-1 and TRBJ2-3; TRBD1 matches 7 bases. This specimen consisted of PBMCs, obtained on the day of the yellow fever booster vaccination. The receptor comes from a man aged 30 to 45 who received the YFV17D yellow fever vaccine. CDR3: CASSSGQDTDTQYF. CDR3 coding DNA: TGCGCCAGCAGCTCCGGACAGGACACAGATACGCAGTATTTT.